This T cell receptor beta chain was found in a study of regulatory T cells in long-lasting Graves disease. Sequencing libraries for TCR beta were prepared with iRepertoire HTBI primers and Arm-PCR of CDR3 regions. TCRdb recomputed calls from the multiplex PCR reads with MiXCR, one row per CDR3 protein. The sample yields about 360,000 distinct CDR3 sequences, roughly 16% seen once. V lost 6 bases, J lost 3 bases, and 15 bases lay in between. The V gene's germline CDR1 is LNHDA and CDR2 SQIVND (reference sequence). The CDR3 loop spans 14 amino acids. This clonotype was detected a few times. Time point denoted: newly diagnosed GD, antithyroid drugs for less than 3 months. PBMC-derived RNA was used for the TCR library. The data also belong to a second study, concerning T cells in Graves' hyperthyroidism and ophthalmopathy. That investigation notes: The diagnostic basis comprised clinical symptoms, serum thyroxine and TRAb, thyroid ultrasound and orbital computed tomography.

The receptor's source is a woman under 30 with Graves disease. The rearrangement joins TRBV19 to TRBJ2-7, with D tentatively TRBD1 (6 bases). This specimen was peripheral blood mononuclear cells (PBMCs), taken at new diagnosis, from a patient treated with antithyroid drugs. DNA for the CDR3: TGTGCCAGTAGGAAGACAGGAAATCTCTACGAGCAGTACTTC. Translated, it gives CASRKTGNLYEQYF.